This T cell receptor beta chain was sequenced in a study of blood T cell repertoires in COVID-19. Sequencing was performed with immunoSEQ multiplex PCR; in TCRdb, only in-frame clones are kept and a portion is missing. The table lists some 77,000 clones, 90% of them singletons. What was sequenced was peripheral blood. The sequence derives from a woman aged 80 or over with active or convalescent COVID-19.

CDR3 region: CASSFPTGGSYEQYF. Written as DNA, the CDR3 is TGTGCCAGCAGCTTCCCGACAGGGGGTTCCTACGAGCAGTACTTC. The chain recombines TRBV5-4 with TRBJ2-7; 9 positions agree with TRBD1. V gave up 2 bases and J gave up 1 base; unmatched junction bases: 4. The CDR3 loop spans 15 amino acids. The germline V gene has CDR1 SGHNT and CDR2 YYREEE (reference sequence).